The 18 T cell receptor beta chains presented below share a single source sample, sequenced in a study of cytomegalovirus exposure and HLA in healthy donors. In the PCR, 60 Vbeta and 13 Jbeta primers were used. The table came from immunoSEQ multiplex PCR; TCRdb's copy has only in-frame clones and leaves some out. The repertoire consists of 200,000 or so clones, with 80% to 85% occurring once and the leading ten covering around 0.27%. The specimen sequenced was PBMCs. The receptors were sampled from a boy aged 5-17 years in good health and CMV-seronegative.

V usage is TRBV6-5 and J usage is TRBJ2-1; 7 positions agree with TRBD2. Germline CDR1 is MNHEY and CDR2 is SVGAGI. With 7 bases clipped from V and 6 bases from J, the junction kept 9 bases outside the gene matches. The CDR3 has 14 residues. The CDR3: CASKLAGVGNEQFF. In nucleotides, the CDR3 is TGTGCCAGCAAGCTGGCGGGAGTCGGCAATGAGCAGTTCTTC.

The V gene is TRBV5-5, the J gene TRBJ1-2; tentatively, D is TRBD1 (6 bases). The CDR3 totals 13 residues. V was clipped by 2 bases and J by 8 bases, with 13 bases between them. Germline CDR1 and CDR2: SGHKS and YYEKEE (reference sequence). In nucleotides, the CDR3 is TGTGCCAGCAGCTTTTCAGGGGATCTCGGCTACACCTTC. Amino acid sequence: CASSFSGDLGYTF.

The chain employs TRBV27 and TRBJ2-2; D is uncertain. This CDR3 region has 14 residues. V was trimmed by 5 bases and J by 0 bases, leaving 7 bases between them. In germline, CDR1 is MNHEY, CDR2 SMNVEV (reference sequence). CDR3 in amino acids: CASSTYPNTGELFF. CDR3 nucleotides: TGTGCCAGCAGTACCTACCCGAACACCGGGGAGCTGTTTTTT.

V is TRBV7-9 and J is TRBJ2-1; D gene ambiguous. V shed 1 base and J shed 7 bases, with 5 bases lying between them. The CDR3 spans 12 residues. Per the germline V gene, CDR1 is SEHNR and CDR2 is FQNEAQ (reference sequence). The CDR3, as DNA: TGTGCCAGCAGCTTAGGGGCGAATGAGCAGTTCTTC. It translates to CASSLGANEQFF.

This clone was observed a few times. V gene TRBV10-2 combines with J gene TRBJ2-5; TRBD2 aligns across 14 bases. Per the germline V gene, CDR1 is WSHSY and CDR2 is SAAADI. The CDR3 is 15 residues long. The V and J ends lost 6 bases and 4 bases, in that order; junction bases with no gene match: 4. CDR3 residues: CASRTTSGGGETQYF. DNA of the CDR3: TGCGCCAGCAGGACGACTAGCGGGGGGGGAGAGACCCAGTACTTC.

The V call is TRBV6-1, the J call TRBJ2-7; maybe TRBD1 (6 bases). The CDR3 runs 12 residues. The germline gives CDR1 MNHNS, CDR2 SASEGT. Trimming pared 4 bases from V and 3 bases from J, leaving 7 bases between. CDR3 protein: CASSATGYEQYF. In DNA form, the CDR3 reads TGTGCCAGCAGTGCGACAGGCTACGAGCAGTACTTC.

In nucleotides, the CDR3 is TGTGCCAGCAGCTCCACCTCAGGGGTTGAAGCTTTCTTT. It specifies CASSSTSGVEAFF. The chain is built from TRBV7-2 and TRBJ1-1; a possible D gene is TRBD1 (6 bases). This CDR3 comprises 13 residues. Trimming pared 4 bases from V and 7 bases from J, leaving 13 bases between. Germline CDR1 is SGHTA and CDR2 is FQGNSA.

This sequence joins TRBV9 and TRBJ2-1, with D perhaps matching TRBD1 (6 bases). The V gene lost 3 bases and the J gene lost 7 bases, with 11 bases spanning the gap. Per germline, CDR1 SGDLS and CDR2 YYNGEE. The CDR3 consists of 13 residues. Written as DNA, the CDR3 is TGTGCCAGCAGCGAGACAGGAGGTAATGAGCAGTTCTTC. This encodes CASSETGGNEQFF.

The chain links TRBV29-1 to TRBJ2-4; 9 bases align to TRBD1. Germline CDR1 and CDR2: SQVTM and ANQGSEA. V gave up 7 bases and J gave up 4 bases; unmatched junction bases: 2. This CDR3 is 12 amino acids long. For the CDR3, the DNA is TGCAGCGGGGGGACAGGGAAAAACATTCAGTACTTC. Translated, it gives CSGGTGKNIQYF.

The CDR3 here is CASSVAGHNTDTQYF. CDR3 sequence (DNA): TGTGCCAGCAGCGTAGCAGGACATAACACAGATACGCAGTATTTT. V is TRBV9 and J is TRBJ2-3; D possibly corresponds to TRBD1 (5 bases). CDR1 and CDR2 from the germline V gene are SGDLS and YYNGEE. This CDR3 is built from 15 residues. The V gene lost 0 bases and the J gene lost 2 bases, with 10 bases spanning the gap.

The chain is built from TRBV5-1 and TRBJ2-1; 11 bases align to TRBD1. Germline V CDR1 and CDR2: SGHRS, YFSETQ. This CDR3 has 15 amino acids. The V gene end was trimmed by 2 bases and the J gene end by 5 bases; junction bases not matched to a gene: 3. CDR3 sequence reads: CASSLRTGGNNEQFF. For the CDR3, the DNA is TGCGCCAGCAGCTTACGGACAGGGGGCAACAATGAGCAGTTCTTC. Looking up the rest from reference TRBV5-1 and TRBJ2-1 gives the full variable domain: KAGVTQTPRYLIKTRGQQVTLSCSPISGHRSVSWYQQTPGQGLQFLFEYFSETQRNKGNFPGRFSGRQFSNSRSEMNVSTLELGDSALYLCASSLRTGGNNEQFFGPGTRLTVL.

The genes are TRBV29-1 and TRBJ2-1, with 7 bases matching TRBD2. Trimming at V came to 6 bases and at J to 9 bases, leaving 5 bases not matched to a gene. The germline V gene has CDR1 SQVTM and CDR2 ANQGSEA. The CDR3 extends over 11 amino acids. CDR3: CSVLTSTEQFF. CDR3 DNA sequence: TGCAGCGTCTTGACTAGCACTGAGCAGTTCTTC.

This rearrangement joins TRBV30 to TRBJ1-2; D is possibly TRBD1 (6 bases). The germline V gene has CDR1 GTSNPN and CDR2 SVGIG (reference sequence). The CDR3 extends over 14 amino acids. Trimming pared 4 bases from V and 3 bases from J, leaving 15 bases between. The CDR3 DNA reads TGTGCCTGGACCACCCCCAGGGGCTACTATGGCTACACCTTC. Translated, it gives CAWTTPRGYYGYTF.

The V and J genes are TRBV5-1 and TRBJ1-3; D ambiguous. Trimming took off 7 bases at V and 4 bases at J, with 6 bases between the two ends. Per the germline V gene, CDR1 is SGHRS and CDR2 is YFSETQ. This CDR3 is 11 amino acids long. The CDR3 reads CASWAGNTIYF. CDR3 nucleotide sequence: TGCGCCAGCTGGGCGGGAAACACCATATATTTT.

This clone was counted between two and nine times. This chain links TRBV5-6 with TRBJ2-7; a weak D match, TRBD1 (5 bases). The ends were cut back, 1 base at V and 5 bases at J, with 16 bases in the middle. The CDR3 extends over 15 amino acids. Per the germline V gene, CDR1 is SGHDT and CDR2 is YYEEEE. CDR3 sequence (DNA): TGTGCCAGCAGCTTGAGTAGTCTGATAGGGGACGAGCAGTACTTC. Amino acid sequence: CASSLSSLIGDEQYF.

The CDR3 DNA follows: TGCGCCAGCAGCTTGCTAGGCGTGGAAAAACTGTTTTTT. It is translated as CASSLLGVEKLFF. The V call is TRBV5-1, the J call TRBJ1-4; D is unresolved. V was pared by 1 base and J by 8 bases, with 9 bases between. From germline, CDR1 is SGHRS and CDR2 YFSETQ. The CDR3 spans 13 residues.

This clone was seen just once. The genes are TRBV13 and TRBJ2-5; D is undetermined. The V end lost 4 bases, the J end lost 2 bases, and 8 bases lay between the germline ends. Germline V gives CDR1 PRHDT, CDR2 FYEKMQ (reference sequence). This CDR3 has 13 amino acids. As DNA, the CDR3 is TGTGCCAGCAGCTCCGAGGTACAAGAGACCCAGTACTTC. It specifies CASSSEVQETQYF.

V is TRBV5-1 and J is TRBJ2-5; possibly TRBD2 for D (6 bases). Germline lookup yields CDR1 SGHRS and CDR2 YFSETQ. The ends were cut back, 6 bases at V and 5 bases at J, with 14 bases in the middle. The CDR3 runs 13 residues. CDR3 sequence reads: CASNDRGGETQYF. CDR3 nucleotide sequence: TGCGCCAGCAACGACCGGGGAGGCGAGACCCAGTACTTC.